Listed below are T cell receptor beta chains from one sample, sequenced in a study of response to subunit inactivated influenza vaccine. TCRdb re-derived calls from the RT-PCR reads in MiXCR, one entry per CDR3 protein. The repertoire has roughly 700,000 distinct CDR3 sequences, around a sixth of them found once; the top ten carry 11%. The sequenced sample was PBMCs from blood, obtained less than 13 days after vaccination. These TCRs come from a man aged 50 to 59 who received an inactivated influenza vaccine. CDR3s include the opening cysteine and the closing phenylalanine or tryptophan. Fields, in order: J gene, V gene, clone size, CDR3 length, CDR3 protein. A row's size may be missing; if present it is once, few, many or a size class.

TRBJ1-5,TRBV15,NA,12,CATSTGGQPQHF
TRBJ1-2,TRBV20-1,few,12,CSARKGGYGYTF
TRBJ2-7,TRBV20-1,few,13,CSATGTEFYEQYF
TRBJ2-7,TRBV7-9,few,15,CASSLREDSSYEQYF
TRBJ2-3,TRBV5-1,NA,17,CASSPVGAGQGTDTQYF
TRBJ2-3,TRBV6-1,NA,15,CASRGRLALTDTQYF
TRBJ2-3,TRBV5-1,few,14,CASLRGDHTDTQYF
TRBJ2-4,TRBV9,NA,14,CASSVGKEKNIQYF
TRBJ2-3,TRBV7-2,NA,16,CASSFGGAGLTDTQYF
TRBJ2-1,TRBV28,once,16,CASSSLSGREYNEQFF